This T cell receptor (beta chain) comes out of a study of blood T cell repertoires in COVID-19. In the study overall: T cells, B-cell-depleted T cells, or PBMCs supplied cDNA or gDNA.

CDR1 and CDR2 from the germline V gene are SEHNR and FQNEAQ (reference sequence). The CDR3 is 14 amino acids. V lost 3 bases and J 5 bases, leaving 13 bases between the germline ends. In the original processing: From reference gene primer amplification, estimates of nucleated cell counts were derived. Using immunoSEQ multiplex PCR, the repertoire was profiled, and TCRdb retains in-frame clones only, with some absent. That table is the source of V, J and clone size, and D and trimming were worked out from the DNA. The profile shows hundreds of thousands of clones, approximately 92% of them singletons. Cohorts were assigned according to the clinical history that participants reported. Recovery meant two consecutive negative NP/OP PCR tests, professional clearance, or resolved symptoms.

The sequenced sample consisted of PBMCs or T cells enriched from blood (not recorded which). The clonotype originates from a young man who had recovered from COVID-19. The gene calls are TRBV7-9 and TRBJ2-5; D possibly corresponds to TRBD1 (6 bases). The CDR3 here is CASSFVQGDETQYF. The CDR3 coding sequence is TGTGCCAGCAGCTTCGTACAGGGCGATGAGACCCAGTACTTC. Full variable domain (remainder filled in from reference TRBV7-9 and TRBJ2-5): DTGVSQNPRHKITKRGQNVTFRCDPISEHNRLYWYRQTLGQGPEFLTYFQNEAQLEKSRLLSDRFSAERPKGSFSTLEIQRTEQGDSAMYLCASSFVQGDETQYFGPGTRLLVL.